This T cell receptor beta chain is drawn from a study of shared clonotypes between healthy human individuals. Points from the study as a whole: It was observed that around 5% of naive CD4 clonotypes were shared across several donors.

Regarding this clone: The antigen is undetermined.

The protocol was immunoSEQ multiplex PCR, while the TCRdb copy is restricted to in-frame clones and leaves out a portion. The sample has under 2,500,000 clones, 90% to 96% seen once; the top ten hold around 0.13%. The germline V gene has CDR1 SEHNR and CDR2 FQNEAQ (reference sequence). V shed 4 bases, J shed 0 bases, and the junction held 4 bases outside the gene matches. This CDR3 contains 15 residues. This chain uses TRBV7-9 with TRBJ2-3; 7 positions match TRBD1. Input material: naive CD4+ T cells sorted from blood. The sample's subset: CD45RA+ positively selected. The source of this sequence is a man younger than 35 in good health. This chain's CDR3 is CASSWGTVSTDTQYF. CDR3 nucleotides: TGTGCCAGCAGCTGGGGGACAGTGAGCACAGATACGCAGTATTTT. Together with reference TRBV7-9 and TRBJ2-3, the CDR3 gives the full variable domain: DTGVSQNPRHKITKRGQNVTFRCDPISEHNRLYWYRQTLGQGPEFLTYFQNEAQLEKSRLLSDRFSAERPKGSFSTLEIQRTEQGDSAMYLCASSWGTVSTDTQYFGPGTRLTVL.